These T cell receptor beta chains were read from a single sample in a study of blood T cell repertoires in COVID-19. Data came from immunoSEQ multiplex PCR; TCRdb stores just in-frame clones and leaves some out. In the table there are about 190,000 clones, less than 90% of which are singletons. Sequences were obtained from peripheral blood. The receptors stem from a man between 65 and 85 years old with active or convalescent COVID-19. Each CDR3 is given with its conserved first and last residue. A D gene is named only where the DNA matches it firmly. Size is omitted from some rows. Given values are once, few, many or a class for expanded clones.

clone_size	j_call	d_call	v_call	cdr3_nt	cdr3_aa
.	TRBJ2-2	TRBD2	TRBV2	TGTGCCAGCAATCAACCGGGACTACAAAAGGGGACCGGGGAGCTGTTTTTT	CASNQPGLQKGTGELFF
many	TRBJ1-5	.	TRBV21-1	TGTGCCAGCAGCCCCCGGGAGAGCAATCAGCCCCAGCATTTT	CASSPRESNQPQHF
.	TRBJ2-3	TRBD1	TRBV19	TGTGCCAGTAGTTTGGGACAGGGGATCCCTACGCAGTATTTT	CASSLGQGIPTQYF
.	TRBJ1-2	.	TRBV19	TGTGCCAGTAGTACTCTAAATTATGGCTACACCTTC	CASSTLNYGYTF
.	TRBJ2-3	TRBD2	TRBV3-1/TRBV3-2	TGTGCCAGCAGCCAAGGCTCAGCGGGGGGTACGCAGTATTTT	CASSQGSAGGTQYF
.	TRBJ1-5	.	TRBV6-5	TGTGCCAGCAGACACGACAGTAATCAGCCCCAGCATTTT	CASRHDSNQPQHF
.	TRBJ2-1	.	TRBV27	TGTGCCAGCAGTGCCCGGCGGACAGAGAACAATGAGCAGTTCTTC	CASSARRTENNEQFF
once	TRBJ1-5	.	TRBV19	TGTGCCAGTAGAAACTTTGCCTCGGGTAGCAATCAGCCCCAGCATTTT	CASRNFASGSNQPQHF
.	TRBJ2-7	TRBD1	TRBV5-1	TGCGCCAGCAGCTTGGCGACAGGGGGGAACGAGCAGTACTTC	CASSLATGGNEQYF
.	TRBJ1-2	.	TRBV9	TGTGCCAGCAGCGCTCTCCGGGAACCATCTATCTATGGCTACACCTTC	CASSALREPSIYGYTF
.	TRBJ2-5	TRBD1	TRBV28	TGTGCCAGCAGTACAGGGGGCCGCGAGACCCAGTACTTC	CASSTGGRETQYF
.	TRBJ1-3	TRBD1	TRBV30	TGTGCCTGGTCCCCCTACTCCGGGACAGGGGGTTCTGGAAACACCATATATTTT	CAWSPYSGTGGSGNTIYF
once	TRBJ2-7	TRBD2	TRBV7-2	TGTGCCAGCAGACTAGCGGGAGTCAACGAGCAGTACTTC	CASRLAGVNEQYF
.	TRBJ1-1	.	TRBV24-1	TGTGCCACCAGTGATCCCGGAGGGATGGAAGCTTTCTTT	CATSDPGGMEAFF
.	TRBJ1-2	.	TRBV7-2	TGTGCCAGCAGCTTGGGTATTAAGGCGGATGGCTACACCTTC	CASSLGIKADGYTF
.	TRBJ2-6	TRBD1	TRBV19	TGTGCCAGCCGGGACAGGGGGGTACCTGGGGCCAACGTCCTGACTTTC	CASRDRGVPGANVLTF
.	TRBJ2-1	.	TRBV6-2/TRBV6-3	TGTGCCAGCAGTCAGGGGTTAATCAATGAGCAGTTCTTC	CASSQGLINEQFF
.	TRBJ2-2	.	TRBV21-1	TGTGCCAGCGGGTCCCACCCCGGACAGGGGGGATTAAACACCGGGGAGCTGTTTTTT	CASGSHPGQGGLNTGELFF
once	TRBJ2-5	TRBD2	TRBV7-2	TGTGCCAGCAGCGCCCTCCCTAGCGGGCGCCAAGAGACCCAGTACTTC	CASSALPSGRQETQYF
.	TRBJ2-3	.	TRBV3-1/TRBV3-2	TGTGCCAGCAGCCAAGATGGAGTGCGTGACCTTTATACGCAGTATTTT	CASSQDGVRDLYTQYF
.	TRBJ2-3	.	TRBV5-1	TGCGCCAGCAGCCTCGGAGGGTCGGGCACAGATACGCAGTATTTT	CASSLGGSGTDTQYF
.	TRBJ2-1	.	TRBV6-1	TGTGCCAGCAGTGAAGGGTTTAGTGAGCAGTTCTTC	CASSEGFSEQFF